Detailed here is one T cell receptor beta chain. Libraries were prepared by immunoSEQ multiplex PCR; TCRdb keeps only in-frame clonotypes and omits some of them. The table includes around 61,000 clones, around 90% detected once. J gave up 4 bases and V 5 bases, and 7 bases lay outside the gene matches. The germline CDR1 and CDR2 sequences are MNHEY and SMNVEV (reference sequence). The CDR3 consists of 14 residues. The data originate from a study of T cell changes during pregnancy in multiple sclerosis. The V gene is TRBV27, the J gene TRBJ1-1; 7 bases line up with TRBD1. Source: peripheral blood, taken in the third trimester of pregnancy. This clonotype was obtained from a female donor in good health, enrolled as a control in a pregnancy study. In nucleotides, the CDR3 is TGTGCCAGCAGTGACAGGGTAACGACCACTGAAGCTTTCTTT. Translation: CASSDRVTTTEAFF.